This T cell receptor (beta chain) was identified during a study of blood T cell repertoires in COVID-19. The overall study: Spain, Italy and the United States supplied samples that represented acute and convalescent COVID-19.

Participants were aged 18 to 89 years, lived in under 25 US areas, and enrolled virtually. Cohort 3 donors counted as recovered after two negative PCRs, clearance, or resolved symptoms. Some clones are missing from TCRdb's copy, which holds only in-frame ones; the method was immunoSEQ multiplex PCR. The sample includes 350,000 to 550,000 clones, approximately 90% of them seen just once. Concerning this clone: The same CDR3 arises from other DNA sequences in this sample as well.

Looked up from germline, CDR1 is KGHSH and CDR2 is LQKENI. The CDR3 runs to 14 residues. Trimming removed 3 bases at V and 2 bases at J, with 8 bases between. The sample was PBMCs or T cells enriched from blood (not recorded which). The chain uses TRBV18 and TRBJ1-5; D may be TRBD1 (5 bases). The TCR originated in a man aged 30 to 39 who had recovered from COVID-19. CDR3 in amino acids: CASSPGQGNQPQHF. Here the CDR3 DNA reads TGTGCCAGCTCACCCGGACAAGGCAATCAGCCCCAGCATTTT.